Listed below are T cell receptor beta chains from one sample, sequenced in a study of blood T cell repertoires in COVID-19. TCRdb's copy holds only in-frame clones and misses some; the assay was immunoSEQ multiplex PCR. The sample has 80,000 to 100,000 clones, roughly 70% seen once. The sequenced sample consisted of peripheral blood. The receptor set was obtained from a man between 65 and 79 years old with COVID-19, enrolled during active disease. CDR3s include the opening cysteine and the closing phenylalanine or tryptophan. A D gene is named only where the DNA matches it firmly. Size is omitted from some rows. Given values are once, few, many or a class for expanded clones.

14 TRBJ1-1 - - TRBV5-6 CASSLGALNTEAFF TGTGCCAGCAGCTTAGGGGCATTGAACACTGAAGCTTTCTTT
12 TRBJ1-1 - once TRBV12-3/TRBV12-4 CASSFYITEAFF TGTGCCAGCAGTTTTTATATCACTGAAGCTTTCTTT
14 TRBJ2-7 TRBD1 - TRBV11-3 CASSPDRGKGEQYF TGTGCCAGCAGCCCGGACAGGGGTAAGGGCGAGCAGTACTTC
15 TRBJ2-1 - - TRBV24-1 CATTTNSGSYNEQFF TGTGCCACCACCACCAATAGCGGTTCCTACAATGAGCAGTTCTTC
12 TRBJ2-1 - - TRBV29-1 CSVSAGYNEQFF TGCAGCGTTTCGGCAGGCTACAATGAGCAGTTCTTC
11 TRBJ1-2 - few TRBV28 CASSKLYGYTF TGTGCCAGCAGTAAGCTCTATGGCTACACCTTC
18 TRBJ2-4 - - TRBV9 CASSVGEGGALAKNIQYF TGTGCCAGCAGCGTAGGGGAAGGGGGGGCTCTAGCCAAAAACATTCAGTACTTC
13 TRBJ2-7 - - TRBV18 CASSPSPAYEQYF TGTGCCAGCTCACCAAGTCCGGCCTACGAGCAGTACTTC
16 TRBJ2-3 TRBD2 - TRBV4-1 CASSTERRERTDTQYF TGCGCCAGCAGCACTGAACGGCGGGAGAGGACAGATACGCAGTATTTT
15 TRBJ2-6 - - TRBV15 CATSRDRSGANVLTF TGTGCCACCAGCAGAGACAGATCTGGGGCCAACGTCCTGACTTTC
12 TRBJ1-3 - - TRBV9 CASRSGGNTIYF TGTGCCAGCAGGTCAGGGGGAAACACCATATATTTT
16 TRBJ2-3 TRBD1 - TRBV7-9 CASSFGEGASTDTQYF TGTGCCAGCAGCTTTGGTGAGGGGGCTAGCACAGATACGCAGTATTTT
15 TRBJ1-4 - few TRBV9 CASSGGPGGNEKLFF TGTGCCAGCAGCGGAGGTCCGGGAGGTAATGAAAAACTGTTTTTT
12 TRBJ1-1 - - TRBV12-5 CASGLVGRHHDF TGTGCTAGTGGTTTGGTGGGGAGACACCACGACTTT
16 TRBJ2-1 TRBD2 - TRBV29-1 CSVPTSGSHQYNEQFF TGCAGCGTTCCGACTAGCGGGAGTCATCAATACAATGAGCAGTTCTTC
17 TRBJ2-2 TRBD2 - TRBV5-1 CASSLEVSGSRGGELFF TGCGCCAGCAGCTTGGAGGTTAGCGGGAGTCGTGGCGGGGAGCTGTTTTTT
14 TRBJ1-1 - - TRBV20-1 CSASFLQGDTEAFF TGCAGTGCTAGTTTTCTCCAGGGCGACACTGAAGCTTTCTTT
15 TRBJ2-1 - once TRBV10-3 CAISEWRQRGNEQFF TGTGCCATCAGTGAATGGAGGCAACGCGGTAATGAGCAGTTCTTC
17 TRBJ2-3 TRBD2 few TRBV6-6 CASSQLPLAGVADTQYF TGTGCCAGCAGTCAGCTTCCTTTAGCGGGAGTTGCAGATACGCAGTATTTT
13 TRBJ2-3 - once TRBV10-3 CAVQGSSTDTQYF TGTGCCGTCCAGGGAAGCAGCACAGATACGCAGTATTTT
14 TRBJ2-1 - few TRBV9 CASSVGSSAGEQFF TGTGCCAGCAGCGTAGGGAGTAGCGCGGGGGAGCAGTTCTTC
16 TRBJ1-1 - - TRBV9 CASSVGGRGGNTEAFF TGTGCCAGCAGCGTAGGCGGCCGGGGAGGGAACACTGAAGCTTTCTTT
18 TRBJ2-1 - - TRBV7-3 CASSSEPGRASSYNEQFF TGTGCCAGCAGCTCGGAGCCCGGCCGCGCCAGTTCCTACAATGAGCAGTTCTTC
15 TRBJ1-4 TRBD1 - TRBV5-1 CASSLQGASNEKLFF TGCGCCAGCAGTCTACAGGGGGCTTCTAATGAAAAACTGTTTTTT
16 TRBJ1-5 - - TRBV7-2 CASSLGGSVGNQPQHF TGTGCCAGCAGCTTAGGGGGCAGTGTGGGCAATCAGCCCCAGCATTTT
17 TRBJ2-2 TRBD2 many TRBV5-6 CASSSRREGMNTGELFF TGTGCCAGCAGCTCCAGGCGGGAGGGCATGAACACCGGGGAGCTGTTTTTT
13 TRBJ1-1 - - TRBV11-3 CASSLVGGTEAFF TGTGCCAGCAGCTTAGTTGGGGGGACTGAAGCTTTCTTT
14 TRBJ2-7 - few TRBV9 CASSVTGSAYEQYF TGTGCCAGCAGCGTAACAGGGTCAGCCTACGAGCAGTACTTC
14 TRBJ2-4 - once TRBV5-4 CASSLDRVSDIQYF TGTGCCAGCAGCTTGGACAGGGTCAGTGACATTCAGTACTTC
15 TRBJ1-4 TRBD1 - TRBV5-1 CASSLGTGAREKLFF TGCGCCAGCAGCTTGGGGACAGGGGCTAGGGAAAAACTGTTTTTT
16 TRBJ2-1 - - TRBV14 CASSQARTSIRTEQFF TGTGCCAGCAGCCAAGCGCGAACTAGCATACGAACAGAGCAGTTCTTC
14 TRBJ1-6 TRBD1 - TRBV5-1 CASSSTGPHSPLHF TGCGCCAGCAGCTCGACAGGGCCCCATTCACCCCTCCACTTT
14 TRBJ1-3 - - TRBV6-5 CASSLGGSGNTIYF TGTGCCAGCAGTTTGGGGGGCTCTGGAAACACCATATATTTT
14 TRBJ1-1 - - TRBV6-6 CASIRGGRYTEAFF TGTGCCAGCATTCGCGGGGGGAGGTACACTGAAGCTTTCTTT
21 TRBJ2-7 - - TRBV12-2 CASRINTRDRGFIGSSYEQYF TGTGCAAGTCGCATTAATACCCGGGACAGGGGATTCATCGGGAGCTCCTACGAGCAGTACTTC
14 TRBJ2-2 - - TRBV30 CAWSVVRGTGELFF TGTGCCTGGAGTGTGGTTCGGGGGACCGGGGAGCTGTTTTTT
16 TRBJ1-5 - - TRBV7-2 CASSLGEGNFYQPQHF TGTGCCAGCAGCTTAGGGGAGGGGAATTTTTATCAGCCCCAGCATTTT
12 TRBJ2-1 - - TRBV27 CASSLVAGEQFF TGTGCCAGCAGTCTAGTAGCCGGTGAGCAGTTCTTC
16 TRBJ1-5 - - TRBV19 CASSIAGQNSNQPQHF TGTGCCAGTAGTATTGCTGGACAAAATAGCAATCAGCCCCAGCATTTT
18 TRBJ2-3 TRBD2 - TRBV19 CASSMPPQTSGRVDTQYF TGTGCCAGTAGTATGCCACCTCAGACTAGCGGGAGGGTCGATACGCAGTATTTT
13 TRBJ1-6 - - TRBV19 CASHRQHASPLHF TGTGCCAGTCACCGACAGCACGCCTCACCCCTCCACTTT
16 TRBJ1-3 - - TRBV5-5 CASSFPSSVSGNTIYF TGTGCCAGCAGCTTCCCCTCGTCTGTTTCTGGAAACACCATATATTTT